This TCR beta chain was observed in a study of beta chain features in type 1 diabetes. Study-level points and caveats: Type 1 diabetes patients had TCRB CDR3s that were shorter (moderately but significantly so) in all four CD4+ subsets. Patients' naive, central memory and Treg TCRB repertoires seemed closer to one another than those of healthy donors.

It was via CD45RO/CCR7/CD25/CD127/CD95/CD27 that CD4+ naive, central memory, regulatory and stem cell-like memory cells were sorted. Trimming removed 7 bases at V and 11 bases at J, with 24 bases between. The CDR3 length is 14 residues. The germline V gene has CDR1 SQVTM and CDR2 ANQGSEA. Expressed TCRB transcripts were sequenced after all isolated RNA was converted to cDNA. Clones were sequenced by immunoSEQ multiplex PCR, and TCRdb holds only the in-frame ones, with some missing. The data show about 900,000 clones, roughly 17% seen once. In its sample, this clone was seen many times. Its antigen is unknown.

This TCR was recovered from a woman between 18 and 29 years old in good health. The sample was naive CD4+ T cells from blood. The rearrangement uses TRBV29-1 and TRBJ1-5, with D uncertain. The CDR3 DNA reads as TGCAGCGCATCCTCAGGAGATGCACAATCAGCCCAGCATTTT. This sequence encodes CSASSGDAQSAQHF.